The rows below give T cell receptor beta chains drawn from one sample of a study of T cell repertoires in cytomegalovirus infection. TCRdb ran MiXCR on the reads and lists one entry per CDR3 protein. Here the sample spans a few hundred thousand distinct CDR3 sequences, 35% to 50% being singletons. These receptors' targets are unknown. The material sequenced was cultured PBMCs, taken from culture after CMV antigen stimulation. These receptors all stem from a human donor in good health (CMV status not recorded). Some clones in this sample may be carry-over from other donors' samples. Both conserved end residues are part of each CDR3. Each record gives: V gene, clone size, J gene, CDR3 length, D gene, CDR3 DNA, CDR3 protein. D genes are given only for firm matches. Clone size is shown for a subset of rows, as once, few, many or a class of expanded clone.

V: TRBV6-6; size: -; J: TRBJ2-3; length: 14; D: -; DNA: TGTGCCAGCAGTTACTCGATATGGGCAGATACGCAGTATTTT; CDR3: CASSYSIWADTQYF
V: TRBV12-5; size: -; J: TRBJ2-3; length: 15; D: TRBD2; DNA: TGTGCTTCAAAGCTAGCGGGAACCGCCGGGGATACGCAGTATTTT; CDR3: CASKLAGTAGDTQYF
V: TRBV7-4; size: -; J: TRBJ2-7; length: 15; D: TRBD2; DNA: TGTGCCAGCAGCTTAGCTAGCGGGGGGGAGAACGAGCAGTACTTC; CDR3: CASSLASGGENEQYF
V: TRBV5-6; size: -; J: TRBJ2-5; length: 15; D: -; DNA: TGTGCCAGCAGCTTGGTGGCCTCGGTGGGGGAGACCCAGTACTTC; CDR3: CASSLVASVGETQYF
V: TRBV2; size: -; J: TRBJ2-3; length: 16; D: -; DNA: TGTGCCAGCCGGGTTAGGGCGGCCGCAAGCACAGATACGCAGTATTTT; CDR3: CASRVRAAASTDTQYF
V: TRBV20-1; size: -; J: TRBJ1-1; length: 14; D: -; DNA: TGCAGTGCTAGAGAACAGGGTATTGCGGCTGAAGCTTTCTTT; CDR3: CSAREQGIAAEAFF
V: TRBV6-1; size: -; J: TRBJ1-5; length: 13; D: -; DNA: TGTGCCAGCAGAGGGACGGAAAATCAGCCCCAGCATTTT; CDR3: CASRGTENQPQHF
V: TRBV23-1; size: -; J: TRBJ1-5; length: 11; D: -; DNA: TGCGCCAGCTCCCCCTGCCAGCCCCAGCATTTT; CDR3: CASSPCQPQHF
V: TRBV7-7; size: -; J: TRBJ1-5; length: 15; D: -; DNA: TGTGCCAGCAGCTTAGCGTGGCCCCCGAATCAGCCCCAGCATTTT; CDR3: CASSLAWPPNQPQHF
V: TRBV5-1; size: -; J: TRBJ2-1; length: 13; D: -; DNA: TGCGCCAGCAGCTCAATCCCAGGCAATGAGCAGTTCTTC; CDR3: CASSSIPGNEQFF
V: TRBV7-2; size: few; J: TRBJ1-1; length: 14; D: TRBD1; DNA: TGTGCCAGCAGCTTAGCAGGGGGCGACGTCCAAGCTTTCTTT; CDR3: CASSLAGGDVQAFF
V: TRBV7-3; size: -; J: TRBJ1-1; length: 15; D: -; DNA: TGTGCCAGCAGCTACGGGGAGTTTTGGGGCACTGAAGCTTTCTTT; CDR3: CASSYGEFWGTEAFF
V: TRBV6-6; size: -; J: TRBJ2-3; length: 14; D: TRBD1; DNA: TGTGCCAGCAGTGCCCGAACAGGGGATCCTACGCAGTATTTT; CDR3: CASSARTGDPTQYF
V: TRBV4-1; size: -; J: TRBJ2-1; length: 17; D: TRBD2; DNA: TGCGCCAGCAGCCTAGTCACCTCACTAGCGAGGGAACGAGAGCAGTTCTTC; CDR3: CASSLVTSLAREREQFF
V: TRBV7-6; size: -; J: TRBJ2-7; length: 12; D: -; DNA: TGTGCCAGCAGCACGGGAGCCTACGAGCAGTACTTC; CDR3: CASSTGAYEQYF
V: TRBV27; size: -; J: TRBJ2-1; length: 16; D: TRBD2; DNA: TGTGCCAGCAGTTCTCCAAGACTAGCTTACGACAATGAGCAGTTCTTC; CDR3: CASSSPRLAYDNEQFF
V: TRBV12-5; size: -; J: TRBJ2-4; length: 14; D: -; DNA: TGTGCTAGTGCCCAGGGGACCCAGTTAAACATTCAGTACTTC; CDR3: CASAQGTQLNIQYF
V: TRBV7-2; size: -; J: TRBJ2-1; length: 12; D: -; DNA: TGTGCCAGCAGCGCCGGATACTTGGAGCAGTTCTTC; CDR3: CASSAGYLEQFF
V: TRBV18; size: -; J: TRBJ2-3; length: 16; D: TRBD1; DNA: TGTGCCAGCTCATCATTGTGGACAGGATGGACAGATACGCAGTATTTT; CDR3: CASSSLWTGWTDTQYF
V: TRBV5-1; size: once; J: TRBJ2-1; length: 14; D: -; DNA: TGCGCCAGCAGACCTCGATCGTACCGGGACTCCCCCCTCTTC; CDR3: CASRPRSYRDSPLF
V: TRBV6-6; size: -; J: TRBJ1-3; length: 12; D: -; DNA: TGTGCCAGTCGGGAGGGGGGAAACACCATATATTTT; CDR3: CASREGGNTIYF
V: TRBV4-2; size: few; J: TRBJ2-7; length: 15; D: -; DNA: TGTGCCAGCAGCCAAGATGGGGCTCCTACCTACGAGCAGTACTTC; CDR3: CASSQDGAPTYEQYF
V: TRBV2; size: -; J: TRBJ1-2; length: 13; D: -; DNA: TGTGCCAGTTCGGACGTTACTTACTATGGCTACACCTTC; CDR3: CASSDVTYYGYTF
V: TRBV28; size: -; J: TRBJ1-1; length: 13; D: TRBD1; DNA: TGTGCCAGCAGTTTCCAGGACAGGTATGAAGCTTTCTTT; CDR3: CASSFQDRYEAFF
V: TRBV7-6; size: few; J: TRBJ1-6; length: 13; D: -; DNA: TGTGCCAGCAGCTTGGCCGGGAGGTCACCCCTCCACTTT; CDR3: CASSLAGRSPLHF
V: TRBV7-2; size: many; J: TRBJ2-3; length: 17; D: TRBD2; DNA: TGTGCCAGCAGCCCTCGAGCAGGAGCGGGAGACACAGATACGCAGTATTTT; CDR3: CASSPRAGAGDTDTQYF
V: TRBV7-6; size: few; J: TRBJ2-3; length: 15; D: TRBD2; DNA: TGTGCCAGCAGTCCCTCAGCGGGGGGTGTCGATACGCAGTATTTT; CDR3: CASSPSAGGVDTQYF
V: TRBV7-2; size: -; J: TRBJ2-3; length: 16; D: -; DNA: TGTGCCAGCAGCCCCGGCTCCACTATTCGCACAGATACGCAGTATTTT; CDR3: CASSPGSTIRTDTQYF
V: TRBV15; size: -; J: TRBJ2-5; length: 12; D: -; DNA: TGTTCGTCGAGAGGGGTCTCAGAGACCCAGTACTTC; CDR3: CSSRGVSETQYF
V: TRBV25-1; size: -; J: TRBJ2-5; length: 13; D: -; DNA: TGTGCCAGCAGTGCCTGGGGGTTGGAGACCCAGTACTTC; CDR3: CASSAWGLETQYF
V: TRBV7-2; size: many; J: TRBJ1-3; length: 14; D: -; DNA: TGTGCCAGCAGCTTGCGGCCTCGGGCAAACACCATATATTTT; CDR3: CASSLRPRANTIYF
V: TRBV28; size: -; J: TRBJ2-2; length: 16; D: -; DNA: TGTGCCAGCAGTTCCCCGACCGGGACGGCCACCGGGGAGCTGTTTTTT; CDR3: CASSSPTGTATGELFF
V: TRBV7-2; size: few; J: TRBJ1-6; length: 15; D: TRBD1; DNA: TGTGCCAGCAGCGCACAACAGGGGGGAAATTCACCCCTCCACTTT; CDR3: CASSAQQGGNSPLHF
V: TRBV7-4; size: -; J: TRBJ2-3; length: 17; D: -; DNA: TGTGCCAGCAGCTTATTTGGGTGTCGCCTTAGCACAGATACGCAGTATTTT; CDR3: CASSLFGCRLSTDTQYF
V: TRBV20-1; size: -; J: TRBJ1-5; length: 12; D: -; DNA: TGCAGTGCTGGTGGGGTCCTTCAGCCCCAGCATTTT; CDR3: CSAGGVLQPQHF
V: TRBV20-1; size: -; J: TRBJ1-2; length: 13; D: -; DNA: TGCAGTGCTACGGACAGTCCTAACTATGGCTACACCTTC; CDR3: CSATDSPNYGYTF
V: TRBV6-6; size: -; J: TRBJ1-5; length: 10; D: -; DNA: TGTGCCAGCGCGATGGCGACCCAGCATTTT; CDR3: CASAMATQHF
V: TRBV19; size: -; J: TRBJ1-2; length: 13; D: TRBD1; DNA: TGTGCCAGTAGTAAGGGGGCGCATCGTGGCTACACCTTC; CDR3: CASSKGAHRGYTF